This entry lists 30 T cell receptor beta chains sequenced from one sample in a study of beta chain features in type 1 diabetes. Sequencing targeted expressed TCRB transcripts, as all isolated RNA had been reverse transcribed. Some clones are missing from TCRdb's copy, which holds only in-frame ones; the method was immunoSEQ multiplex PCR. The table records about 140,000 clones, 9% to 10% of them present only once. Material for sequencing was central memory CD4+ T cells from blood. These receptors all stem from a woman in her thirties or forties in good health.

The V gene is TRBV25-1, the J gene TRBJ2-5, with D perhaps TRBD1 (5 bases). The CDR3 runs to 15 residues. Germline CDR1 is MGHDK and CDR2 is SYGVNS. With 6 bases removed from V and 1 base from J, the gap between germline ends came to 15 bases. The CDR3 spells CASRDSYAFQETQYF. CDR3 DNA sequence: TGTGCCAGCAGAGACAGCTACGCATTCCAAGAGACCCAGTACTTC.

This clone was seen ten or more times. The chain links TRBV7-9 to TRBJ2-1; the D is unclear. The CDR3 length is 11 residues. Germline lookup yields CDR1 SEHNR and CDR2 FQNEAQ (reference sequence). Trimming cost V 2 bases and J 7 bases, with 3 bases left between them. DNA for the CDR3: TGTGCCAGCAGCTTACAAAATGAGCAGTTCTTC. This sequence encodes CASSLQNEQFF.

The chain uses TRBV7-2 and TRBJ1-2, with 8 positions matching TRBD1. V trimming: 5 bases; J trimming: 4 bases; junction bases outside the gene matches: 6. The V gene's germline CDR1 is SGHTA and CDR2 FQGNSA. CDR3 length: 14 residues. CDR3 in amino acids: CASSPGTGFYGYTF. CDR3 sequence (DNA): TGTGCCAGCAGCCCAGGGACAGGCTTCTATGGCTACACCTTC.

This clone has only a few counts. Its ends do not fully match the called genes, so a read error is possible. The V and J genes are TRBV29-1 and TRBJ2-5; TRBD1 matches 8 bases. There are 13 residues in the CDR3. The germline CDR1 and CDR2 sequences are SQVTM and ANQGSEA. In DNA, the CDR3 is TGCAGCGCTGAAGGACAGGGACAAGAGACCCAGTACTTC. Protein sequence: CSAEGQGQETQYF.

The gene calls are TRBV29-1 and TRBJ2-3; D is perhaps TRBD1 (6 bases). This CDR3 is 14 amino acids long. Deletions cut 6 bases from V and 0 bases from J, with 13 bases between. Germline V gene sequence: CDR1 SQVTM, CDR2 ANQGSEA. The chain's CDR3 is CSVAAGVSTDTQYF. In DNA, the CDR3 is TGCAGCGTGGCGGCAGGGGTCAGCACAGATACGCAGTATTTT.

This clone was detected a few times. The rearrangement links TRBV5-1 to TRBJ2-3; D remains ambiguous. V gave up 5 bases and J gave up 0 bases, with 10 bases separating them. The CDR3 consists of 14 residues. Germline CDR1 SGHRS, CDR2 YFSETQ. CDR3 bases: TGCGCCAGCAGTCAGGCTACCAGCACAGATACGCAGTATTTT. Amino acids: CASSQATSTDTQYF.

Only a few counts were recorded for this clone. The chain employs TRBV5-4 and TRBJ2-5, with D tentatively TRBD1 (6 bases). Trimming took 3 bases from V and 4 from J, leaving 10 bases between them. The CDR3 loop spans 13 amino acids. Looked up from germline, CDR1 is SGHNT and CDR2 is YYREEE (reference sequence). CDR3 coding DNA: TGTGCCAGCAGCTCACAGGGAACAGAGACCCAGTACTTC. Amino acid sequence: CASSSQGTETQYF.

This clone showed up just a few times. The J gene is TRBJ2-3, the V gene TRBV29-1; D possibly corresponds to TRBD2 (5 bases). Looked up from germline, CDR1 is SQVTM and CDR2 is ANQGSEA. The CDR3 loop spans 13 amino acids. Trimming took 7 bases from V and 5 from J, leaving 16 bases between them. CDR3 sequence (DNA): TGCAGCGCCCCGGACTTTTTAAGAGATACGCAGTATTTT. Translation gives CSAPDFLRDTQYF.

In its sample, this clone was seen a few times. The chain links TRBV19 to TRBJ2-7; TRBD1 is a possible D gene (8 bases). Trimming left V 5 bases short and J 8 bases short, with 22 bases between. The CDR3 contains 15 residues. Germline V gives CDR1 LNHDA, CDR2 SQIVND (reference sequence). The CDR3 loop is CASSSGQGGGRKQYF. CDR3 bases: TGTGCCAGTAGTTCCGGACAGGGAGGGGGAAGGAAGCAGTACTTC.

This clone appeared a single time. V gene TRBV6-1 combines with J gene TRBJ2-7, with TRBD1 as a possible D gene (6 bases). This CDR3 has 15 amino acids. Trimming cost V 6 bases and J 3 bases, with 18 bases left between them. Germline CDR1 and CDR2: MNHNS and SASEGT. CDR3 bases: TGTGCCAGCAGCCACACCGGGACATTTCTCTACGAGCAGTACTTC. Protein: CASSHTGTFLYEQYF.

The rearrangement joins TRBV7-2 to TRBJ1-2, with D hard to call. This CDR3 is 14 amino acids long. From germline, CDR1 is SGHTA and CDR2 FQGNSA. Trimming pared 4 bases from V and 6 bases from J, leaving 15 bases between. CDR3 nucleotides: TGTGCCAGCAGCTCACAATCAACCGGGGATGGCTACACCTTC. Its protein is CASSSQSTGDGYTF.

The rearrangement uses TRBV6-1 and TRBJ1-2, with D unresolved. Germline CDR1 and CDR2: MNHNS and SASEGT. V lost 2 bases, J lost 3 bases, and 10 bases lay in between. This CDR3 spans 14 amino acids. CDR3 in DNA: TGTGCCAGCAGTGAACTGGGGAGCTACTATGGCTACACCTTC. This encodes CASSELGSYYGYTF.

This clone has just a few counts. The chain combines TRBV10-3 with TRBJ2-3, with 8 bases fitting TRBD2. Germline V gene lookup returns CDR1 ENHRY and CDR2 SYGVKD. The CDR3 runs 15 residues. With 4 bases clipped from V and 4 bases from J, the junction kept 7 bases outside the gene matches. CDR3 protein: CAISASGGGPDTQYF. The CDR3 region has the DNA TGTGCCATCAGTGCCTCGGGGGGGGGCCCAGATACGCAGTATTTT.

V is TRBV5-1 and J is TRBJ2-5; 9 bases line up with TRBD1. The CDR3 spans 16 residues. The V segment lost 4 bases and the J segment 4 bases; nucleotides outside the gene matches: 11. Per germline, CDR1 SGHRS and CDR2 YFSETQ. The CDR3 reads CASSLTGTGIGETQYF. CDR3 DNA sequence: TGCGCCAGCAGCCTAACCGGGACAGGGATTGGAGAGACCCAGTACTTC.

J is TRBJ1-5 and V is TRBV11-2; 10 nucleotides match TRBD1. Trimming removed 4 bases from V and 6 bases from J; junction bases left unmatched: 6. This CDR3 is 15 amino acids long. The germline V gene has CDR1 SGHAT and CDR2 FQNNGV. The CDR3 is CASSSGQGVGQPQHF. The CDR3 DNA follows: TGTGCCAGCAGCTCCGGACAGGGGGTGGGTCAGCCCCAGCATTTT.

V is TRBV6-5 and J is TRBJ2-3; D is undetermined. This CDR3 is 11 amino acids long. Trimming stripped 8 bases from V and 1 base from J, with 4 bases between. Germline V lookup: CDR1 MNHEY, CDR2 SVGAGI. CDR3 residues: CASGRTDTQYF. DNA for the CDR3: TGTGCCAGCGGCCGCACAGATACGCAGTATTTT.

The sample holds one count of this clone. V is TRBV4-1 and J is TRBJ2-4, with D perhaps matching TRBD1 (5 bases). Trimming took off 0 bases at V and 0 bases at J, with 12 bases between the two ends. The CDR3 consists of 17 residues. CDR1 is MGHRA and CDR2 is YSYEKL in the germline V gene. The CDR3 nucleotides read TGCGCCAGCAGCCAAGATATCGCGACAGAAGCCAAAAACATTCAGTACTTC. Translating gives CASSQDIATEAKNIQYF.

There are a few counts of this clone. V gene TRBV7-9 combines with J gene TRBJ2-7, with 11 positions matching TRBD1. With 5 bases clipped from V and 0 bases from J, the junction kept 9 bases outside the gene matches. CDR3 length: 17 residues. Per the germline V gene, CDR1 is SEHNR and CDR2 is FQNEAQ (reference sequence). CDR3 protein: CASSTGTGGYTSYEQYF. CDR3 nucleotides: TGTGCCAGCAGCACCGGGACAGGGGGTTACACCTCCTACGAGCAGTACTTC.

This clone showed up just a few times. The gene calls are TRBV9 and TRBJ2-2; 11 nucleotides agree with TRBD2. The V and J ends lost 3 bases and 7 bases, in that order; junction bases with no gene match: 14. CDR1 is SGDLS and CDR2 is YYNGEE in the germline V gene. This CDR3 is 18 amino acids long. DNA of the CDR3: TGTGCCAGCAGCGGGCCCCCACTAGCGGGGGCGGCCGGCGGGGAGCTGTTTTTT. Its protein is CASSGPPLAGAAGGELFF.

V is TRBV6-5 and J is TRBJ2-1; no clear D gene. Germline V lookup: CDR1 MNHEY, CDR2 SVGAGI. Between the trimmed V and J ends, which lost 7 bases and 4 bases, there was a span of 14 bases. The CDR3 loop spans 14 amino acids. The CDR3 bases are TGTGCCAGCAAATTAGAAGATTCATACAATGAGCAGTTCTTC. It encodes CASKLEDSYNEQFF.

This clone was seen many times. This chain uses TRBV18 with TRBJ2-5, with a weak D call TRBD1 (5 bases). Germline CDR1 reads KGHSH; CDR2 reads LQKENI. The V gene lost 6 bases and the J gene lost 4 bases, with 15 bases spanning the gap. The CDR3 covers 14 residues. The CDR3 loop reads CASSTGQGTETQYF. In nucleotides, the CDR3 is TGTGCCAGCTCCACTGGGCAGGGCACAGAGACCCAGTACTTC.

This clone was found a few times. This chain connects TRBV4-3 to TRBJ2-1; the match to TRBD1 covers 10 bases. The CDR3 is 21 amino acids. Germline V lookup: CDR1 LGHNA, CDR2 YSLEER. Germline trimming cut 0 bases from V and 7 bases from J; bases unmatched to any gene: 21. The chain's CDR3 is CASSQDEVRWTGTGDWNEQFF. DNA of the CDR3: TGCGCCAGCAGCCAAGATGAAGTTCGATGGACCGGGACAGGGGATTGGAATGAGCAGTTCTTC.

This clone was counted only a few times. J is TRBJ1-3 and V is TRBV10-1; no clear D. This CDR3 region has 14 residues. V was shortened by 4 bases and J by 0 bases, with 7 bases between the two germline ends. The germline V gene encodes CDR1 WNHNN and CDR2 SYGVQD (reference sequence). Here the CDR3 DNA reads TGCGCCAGCAGTGCGGCGGCCTCTGGAAACACCATATATTTT. It translates to CASSAAASGNTIYF.

This chain links TRBV2 with TRBJ2-5; D might be TRBD2 (6 bases). The CDR3 is 14 amino acids. Trimming took off 4 bases at V and 1 base at J, with 10 bases between the two ends. CDR1 is SNHLY and CDR2 is FYNNEI in the germline V gene. The CDR3: CASSVGGSQETQYF. The CDR3 nucleotides read TGTGCCAGCAGTGTCGGGGGAAGCCAAGAGACCCAGTACTTC.

This clone was observed a few times. The chain links TRBV10-2 to TRBJ1-2; 7 nucleotides align to TRBD1. Germline CDR1 WSHSY, CDR2 SAAADI. The CDR3 is 14 amino acids. The junction had 6 bases not matched to a gene; V was cut back by 3 bases and J by 5 bases. The DNA for the CDR3 is TGCGCCAGCAGTGATCCGGGGACAGTTTATGGCTACACCTTC. Amino acid sequence: CASSDPGTVYGYTF.

This clone has a handful of counts. This chain joins TRBV2 and TRBJ1-5; 7 nucleotides agree with TRBD1. Germline V gene lookup returns CDR1 SNHLY and CDR2 FYNNEI. The CDR3 runs to 13 residues. Trimming at V came to 9 bases and at J to 1 base, leaving 3 bases not matched to a gene. The CDR3 spells CASQGVSNQPQHF. In DNA, the CDR3 is TGTGCCAGTCAGGGGGTGAGCAATCAGCCCCAGCATTTT.

This clone was counted only a few times. DNA of the CDR3: TGCGCCAGCAGCGAGTCGGGGGATAGGGGGCAGTTCTTC. This gives the protein CASSESGDRGQFF. The chain carries TRBV5-1 and TRBJ2-1; a possible D gene is TRBD2 (6 bases). Trimming left V 4 bases short and J 12 bases short, with 17 bases between. The CDR3 covers 13 residues. Germline values: CDR1 SGHRS, CDR2 YFSETQ.

The J gene is TRBJ2-4, the V gene TRBV5-6; 10 nucleotides align to TRBD1. The CDR3 is 15 residues long. Germline V lookup: CDR1 SGHDT, CDR2 YYEEEE. V gave up 4 bases and J gave up 8 bases; unmatched junction bases: 9. CDR3 sequence: CASSGSTGGRHIQYF. For the CDR3, the DNA is TGTGCCAGCAGCGGATCGACAGGGGGCCGACACATTCAGTACTTC.

This clone was seen many times. The chain couples TRBV7-2 to TRBJ2-6, with D hard to call. The germline V gene has CDR1 SGHTA and CDR2 FQGNSA. The length of the CDR3 is 14 residues. Trimming cost V 7 bases and J 0 bases, with 7 bases left between them. Here the CDR3 reads CASTRPSGANVLTF. DNA for the CDR3: TGTGCCAGCACCCGTCCCTCTGGGGCCAACGTCCTGACTTTC. Full variable domain (outside the CDR3, taken from reference TRBV7-2 and TRBJ2-6): GAGVSQSPSNKVTEKGKDVELRCDPISGHTALYWYRQSLGQGLEFLIYFQGNSAPDKSGLPSDRFSAERTGGSVSTLTIQRTQQEDSAVYLCASTRPSGANVLTFGAGSRLTVL.

The chain has TRBV19 and TRBJ1-5; 7 bases line up with TRBD1. This CDR3 is built from 14 residues. The V gene end was trimmed by 8 bases and the J gene end by 6 bases; junction bases not matched to a gene: 10. Germline-derived CDR1 and CDR2 are LNHDA and SQIVND (reference sequence). The CDR3: CASSPDRVGQPQHF. For the CDR3, the DNA is TGTGCCAGTTCCCCCGACAGGGTCGGTCAGCCCCAGCATTTT.